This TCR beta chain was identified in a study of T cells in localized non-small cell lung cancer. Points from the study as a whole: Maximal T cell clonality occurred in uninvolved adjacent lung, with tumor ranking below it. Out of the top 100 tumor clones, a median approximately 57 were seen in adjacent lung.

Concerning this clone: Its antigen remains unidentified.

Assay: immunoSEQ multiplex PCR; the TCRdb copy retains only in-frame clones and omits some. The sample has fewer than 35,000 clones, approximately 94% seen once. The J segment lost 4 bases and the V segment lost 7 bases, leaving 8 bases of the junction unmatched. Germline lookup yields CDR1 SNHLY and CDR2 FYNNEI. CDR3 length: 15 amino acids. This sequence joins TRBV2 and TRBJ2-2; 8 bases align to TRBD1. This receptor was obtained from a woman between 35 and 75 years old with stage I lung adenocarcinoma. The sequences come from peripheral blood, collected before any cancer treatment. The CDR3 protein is CASNADREITGELFF. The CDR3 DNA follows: TGTGCCAGCAACGCGGACAGGGAAATCACCGGGGAGCTGTTTTTT.